The rows below give T cell receptor beta chains drawn from one sample of a study of T cell responses to AZD1222 COVID-19 vaccine. Some clones are missing from TCRdb's copy, which holds only in-frame ones; the method was immunoSEQ multiplex PCR. The sample has about 120,000 clones, about 90% seen once. The sample here was peripheral blood, taken on day 0 of AZD1222 vaccination. The source of these receptors is an adult in good health. Both conserved end residues are part of each CDR3. The D gene is left open where the match is weak. A clone size is listed for some rows: how often the clone was seen (once, few, many), or a class if it is expanded.

>-|TRBV20-1|TRBJ2-1|-
CSASSGGGLREQFF
TGCAGTGCTAGTTCGGGGGGCGGGTTACGTGAGCAGTTCTTC
>-|TRBV3-1/TRBV3-2|TRBJ1-1|-
CASSPRGRTEAFF
TGTGCCAGCAGCCCTCGGGGGAGAACTGAAGCTTTCTTT
>-|TRBV19|TRBJ1-1|-
CASSSTGTSEAFF
TGTGCCAGTAGTAGTACCGGGACGTCTGAAGCTTTCTTT
>-|TRBV3-1/TRBV3-2|TRBJ1-4|-
CASSHAQTFPAEKLFF
TGTGCCAGCAGCCATGCCCAGACGTTCCCAGCGGAAAAACTGTTTTTT
>-|TRBV28|TRBJ2-5|-
CASKGNQETQYF
TGTGCCAGCAAGGGTAATCAAGAGACCCAGTACTTC
>-|TRBV6-2/TRBV6-3|TRBJ1-5|-
CASSSLPIQPQHF
TGTGCCAGCAGTTCCCTCCCGATCCAGCCCCAGCATTTT
>-|TRBV7-9|TRBJ2-3|TRBD2
CASTGLAGDSTDTQYF
TGTGCCAGCACCGGACTAGCGGGGGATAGCACAGATACGCAGTATTTT
>-|TRBV10-3|TRBJ1-5|TRBD1
CAIREDRAQPQHF
TGTGCCATCAGGGAGGACAGGGCTCAGCCCCAGCATTTT
>once|TRBV28|TRBJ1-2|TRBD1
CASSIQGGDYGYTF
TGTGCCAGCAGTATACAGGGGGGCGACTATGGCTACACCTTC
>-|TRBV9|TRBJ1-1|TRBD1
CASSARDSHTEAFF
TGTGCCAGCAGCGCGAGGGACAGTCACACTGAAGCTTTCTTT
>-|TRBV7-7|TRBJ1-3|TRBD1
CASSPTPDRGNTIYF
TGTGCTAGCAGCCCCACCCCGGACAGGGGAAACACCATATATTTT
>-|TRBV7-9|TRBJ2-5|TRBD1
CASSAGTVRETQYF
TGTGCCAGCAGCGCCGGGACAGTTCGAGAGACCCAGTACTTC
>-|TRBV2|TRBJ2-7|-
CASSDPGAPTTYEQYF
TGTGCCAGCAGCGATCCAGGGGCCCCAACAACCTACGAGCAGTACTTC
>-|TRBV28|TRBJ1-5|TRBD1
CASLTGQRNQPQHF
TGTGCCAGCCTTACGGGACAGCGGAACCAGCCCCAGCATTTT
>-|TRBV29-1|TRBJ1-2|TRBD1
CSVDGTGRNYGYTF
TGCAGCGTCGACGGGACAGGGAGGAACTATGGCTACACCTTC
>-|TRBV12-3/TRBV12-4|TRBJ2-1|-
CASSFGSPEQFF
TGTGCCAGCAGTTTTGGGTCGCCTGAGCAGTTCTTC
>-|TRBV3-1/TRBV3-2|TRBJ2-1|TRBD2
CASSHSGLGYIEQFF
TGTGCCAGCAGCCACTCGGGACTAGGTTATATTGAGCAGTTCTTC
>-|TRBV3-1/TRBV3-2|TRBJ1-4|TRBD1
CASSIRTGGSEKLFF
TGTGCCAGCAGCATAAGGACAGGGGGGAGTGAAAAACTGTTTTTT
>-|TRBV6-5|TRBJ1-5|-
CASSKGSANQPQHF
TGTGCCAGCAGTAAGGGTTCGGCCAATCAGCCCCAGCATTTT
>-|TRBV27|TRBJ1-1|-
CASSLSDSGGAFF
TGTGCCAGCAGTTTATCTGACAGTGGTGGGGCTTTCTTT
>once|TRBV6-5|TRBJ1-1|-
CASSYSRGFSAEAFF
TGTGCCAGCAGTTATTCACGTGGCTTCTCGGCTGAAGCTTTCTTT
>once|TRBV24-1|TRBJ1-6|TRBD1
CATAGQNNSPLHF
TGTGCCACCGCGGGACAGAATAATTCACCCCTCCACTTT